This TCR beta chain appears in the sequencing data of a study of blood T cell repertoires in COVID-19. CDR1 is SGDLS and CDR2 is YYNGEE in the germline V gene. The CDR3 has 16 residues. Trimming removed 3 bases at V and 7 bases at J, with 19 bases between. Libraries were prepared by immunoSEQ multiplex PCR; TCRdb keeps only in-frame clonotypes and omits some of them. The data hold under 250,000 clones, with about three quarters observed a single time. This chain connects TRBV9 to TRBJ1-4; no firm D call. This clonotype originated in a woman between 70 and 85 years old with acute or convalescent COVID-19. What was sequenced was peripheral blood. The CDR3 nucleotides are TGTGCCAGCAGCGCCGGACCGGGAGGTTGGGGTGAAAAACTGTTTTTT. It encodes CASSAGPGGWGEKLFF.